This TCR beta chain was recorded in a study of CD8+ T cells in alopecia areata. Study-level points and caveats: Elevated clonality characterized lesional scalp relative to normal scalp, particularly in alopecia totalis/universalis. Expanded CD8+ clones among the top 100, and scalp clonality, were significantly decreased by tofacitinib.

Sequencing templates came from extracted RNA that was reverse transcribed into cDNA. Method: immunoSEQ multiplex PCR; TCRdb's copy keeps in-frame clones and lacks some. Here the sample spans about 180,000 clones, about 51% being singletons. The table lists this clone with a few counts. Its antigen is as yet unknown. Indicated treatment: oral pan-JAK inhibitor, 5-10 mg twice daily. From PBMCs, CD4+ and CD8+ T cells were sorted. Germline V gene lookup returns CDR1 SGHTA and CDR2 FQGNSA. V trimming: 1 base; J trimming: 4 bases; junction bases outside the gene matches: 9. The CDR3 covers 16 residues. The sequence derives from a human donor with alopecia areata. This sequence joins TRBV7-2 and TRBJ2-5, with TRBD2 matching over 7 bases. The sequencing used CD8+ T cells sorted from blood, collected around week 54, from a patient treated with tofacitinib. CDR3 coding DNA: TGTGCCAGCAGCTTAGTGGGGGTGCGCGGGGGAGAGACCCAGTACTTC. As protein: CASSLVGVRGGETQYF. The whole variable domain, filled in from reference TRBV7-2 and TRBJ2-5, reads GAGVSQSPSNKVTEKGKDVELRCDPISGHTALYWYRQSLGQGLEFLIYFQGNSAPDKSGLPSDRFSAERTGGSVSTLTIQRTQQEDSAVYLCASSLVGVRGGETQYFGPGTRLLVL.